These 20 T cell receptor beta chains originate from one sample sequenced in a study of PD-1 and CTLA-4 blockade in melanoma. Produced via immunoSEQ multiplex PCR; TCRdb's table is partial and in-frame only. Of roughly 30,000 clones listed, about 91% were seen once; the top ten hold about 8%. Sequenced material: CD8+ T cells from peripheral blood, taken from a patient given anti-PD-1 treatment. The receptors were sampled from a human donor with melanoma.

This chain uses TRBV9 with TRBJ1-2; D unclear. Between the trimmed V and J ends, which lost 2 bases and 1 base, there was a span of 6 bases. The CDR3 covers 13 residues. CDR1 SGDLS and CDR2 YYNGEE come from the germline V gene. The CDR3 here is CASSVGSNYGYTF. The CDR3 nucleotides read TGTGCCAGCAGCGTGGGTAGTAACTATGGCTACACCTTC.

CDR3 amino acids: CASSEGLGSYEQYF. CDR3 bases: TGTGCCAGTAGTGAGGGTTTGGGCTCCTACGAGCAGTACTTC. J is TRBJ2-7 and V is TRBV19, with D perhaps matching TRBD2 (5 bases). CDR3 length: 14 residues. V was cut by 5 bases and J by 0 bases, with 11 bases left in between. Germline loops: CDR1 LNHDA, CDR2 SQIVND (reference sequence).

This clone was recorded only once. The rearrangement uses TRBV21-1 and TRBJ1-1. TRBV21-1 is recorded as a pseudogene. This CDR3 contains 11 residues. The CDR3 spells CASSRGRCSFF. The DNA of the CDR3 is TGTGCCAGCAGCAGAGGGAGATGCTCTTTCTTT.

The chain couples TRBV19 to TRBJ2-3; D unresolved. CDR3 length equals 14 residues. Between the trimmed V and J ends, which lost 4 bases and 4 bases, there was a span of 12 bases. Germline V gives CDR1 LNHDA, CDR2 SQIVND (reference sequence). The CDR3 DNA is TGTGCCAGTAGTACCCCTATGGCCGCAGATACGCAGTATTTT. Its translation: CASSTPMAADTQYF. Complete variable domain (other parts from reference TRBV19 and TRBJ2-3): DGGITQSPKYLFRKEGQNVTLSCEQNLNHDAMYWYRQDPGQGLRLIYYSQIVNDFQKGDIAEGYSVSREKKESFPLTVTSAQKNPTAFYLCASSTPMAADTQYFGPGTRLTVL.

J is TRBJ1-1 and V is TRBV28, with TRBD1 matching over 11 bases. Germline assignment: CDR1 MDHEN and CDR2 SYDVKM. This CDR3 comprises 14 residues. V shed 2 bases, J shed 5 bases, and the junction held 1 base outside the gene matches. The DNA of the CDR3 is TGTGCCAGCAGTTTAGGACAGGGGGCTACTGAAGCTTTCTTT. This encodes CASSLGQGATEAFF.

This clone was seen only once. The chain combines TRBV28 with TRBJ2-3, with 10 nucleotides matching TRBD1. CDR3 length: 16 residues. Germline values: CDR1 MDHEN, CDR2 SYDVKM. After removal of 3 bases from V and 3 bases from J, the junction contained 6 bases not matched to a gene. CDR3 DNA sequence: TGTGCCAGCAGTTTTACGACAGGGGGCTTGACAGATACGCAGTATTTT. Amino acids: CASSFTTGGLTDTQYF.

V is TRBV6-5 and J is TRBJ2-2; D possibly uses TRBD1 or TRBD2 (5 bases each). The CDR3 sequence is 14 residues long. Germline CDR1 is MNHEY and CDR2 is SVGAGI. V shed 6 bases and J shed 6 bases, with 14 bases lying between them. The CDR3 is CASRGTEIPGELFF. CDR3 in DNA: TGTGCCAGCAGGGGGACCGAAATACCCGGGGAGCTGTTTTTT.

V usage is TRBV7-8 and J usage is TRBJ1-1, with 7 bases matching TRBD1. Losses at the gene ends were 5 bases for V and 0 bases for J; bases not matched to a gene: 6. The germline V gene encodes CDR1 SGHVS and CDR2 FQNEAQ. This CDR3 has 15 amino acids. The DNA for the CDR3 is TGTGCCAGCAGCACGGGGACAGAGATGAACACTGAAGCTTTCTTT. Protein sequence: CASSTGTEMNTEAFF.

The rearrangement links TRBV4-2 to TRBJ2-7; D is unresolved. Trimming removed 0 bases from V and 0 bases from J, with 12 bases in between. From germline, CDR1 is LGHNA and CDR2 YNFKEQ. This CDR3 region has 16 residues. In DNA form, the CDR3 reads TGTGCCAGCAGCCAAGAGGCCGAACCTCCCTCCTACGAGCAGTACTTC. Translation: CASSQEAEPPSYEQYF.

The CDR3 is CASSQARGLGEAFF. The CDR3 DNA reads as TGCGCCAGCAGCCAGGCCAGGGGGCTGGGTGAAGCTTTCTTT. The chain couples TRBV4-1 to TRBJ1-1; TRBD1 matches 8 bases. From germline, CDR1 is MGHRA and CDR2 YSYEKL. V dropped 3 bases and J dropped 7; count of bases not matched to a gene: 7. CDR3 size: 14 residues.

The chain employs TRBV19 and TRBJ1-1, with unresolved D. From germline, CDR1 is LNHDA and CDR2 SQIVND (reference sequence). V lost 5 bases to trimming and J lost 4 bases, with 5 bases between them. The CDR3 length is 11 residues. The CDR3 sequence: CASSWGTEAFF. CDR3 sequence (DNA): TGTGCCAGTAGTTGGGGCACTGAAGCTTTCTTT.

Comment on this clone: Other nucleotide sequences from this sample produce the same CDR3. V usage is TRBV10-2 and J usage is TRBJ1-5; D unresolved. Trimming pared 2 bases from V and 0 bases from J, leaving 11 bases between. From germline, CDR1 is WSHSY and CDR2 SAAADI. The CDR3 runs to 16 residues. The CDR3 region is CASSESPGNSNQPQHF. CDR3 DNA: TGCGCCAGCAGTGAGAGTCCAGGTAATAGCAATCAGCCCCAGCATTTT.

A remark on this clone: The sample contains more than one DNA sequence encoding this CDR3. The CDR3 loop reads CASSFKLIWTGGKDNEQYF. In nucleotides, the CDR3 is TGTGCCAGCAGTTTTAAGCTTATTTGGACAGGGGGAAAGGATAACGAGCAGTACTTC. This sequence joins TRBV28 and TRBJ2-7; 10 bases are a match to TRBD1. The V gene's germline CDR1 is MDHEN and CDR2 SYDVKM. J gave up 5 bases and V 3 bases, and 19 bases lay outside the gene matches. The CDR3 has 19 amino acids. The full variable domain, rest sourced from reference TRBV28 and TRBJ2-7, is DVKVTQSSRYLVKRTGEKVFLECVQDMDHENMFWYRQDPGLGLRLIYFSYDVKMKEKGDIPEGYSVSREKKERFSLILESASTNQTSMYLCASSFKLIWTGGKDNEQYFGPGTRLTVT.

J is TRBJ2-2 and V is TRBV19, with D possibly TRBD2 on 5 matching bases. CDR1 is LNHDA and CDR2 is SQIVND in the germline V gene (reference sequence). The length of the CDR3 is 16 residues. The V and J ends lost 3 bases and 1 base respectively, with 12 bases between them. Here the CDR3 reads CASSMRLAGNTGELFF. For the CDR3, the DNA is TGTGCCAGTAGTATGAGGCTAGCTGGGAACACCGGGGAGCTGTTTTTT.

The chain carries TRBV6-5 and TRBJ2-5; 7 bases are shared with TRBD2. Trimming at V came to 0 bases and at J to 0 bases, leaving 4 bases not matched to a gene. Germline V lookup: CDR1 MNHEY, CDR2 SVGAGI. CDR3 length equals 16 residues. CDR3: CASSYSAGVYQETQYF. Here the CDR3 DNA reads TGTGCCAGCAGTTACTCGGCGGGGGTGTACCAAGAGACCCAGTACTTC.

V gene TRBV19 combines with J gene TRBJ2-7; D possibly corresponds to TRBD1 (6 bases). The V gene lost 9 bases and the J gene lost 2 bases, with 17 bases spanning the gap. This CDR3 is built from 14 residues. Germline loops: CDR1 LNHDA, CDR2 SQIVND (reference sequence). CDR3 nucleotides: TGTGCCAGCTCAGGGGCCACAGGAGCCTACGAGCAGTACTTC. This encodes CASSGATGAYEQYF.

V and J are TRBV4-1 and TRBJ1-2, with TRBD1 as a possible D gene (5 bases). V was clipped by 4 bases and J by 4 bases, with 13 bases between them. Germline CDR1 and CDR2: MGHRA and YSYEKL. This CDR3 is 14 amino acids long. This CDR3 is CASSLGGTGYGYTF. The DNA of the CDR3 is TGCGCCAGCAGCCTCGGGGGGACCGGCTATGGCTACACCTTC.

The V gene is TRBV10-3, the J gene TRBJ1-1; D is uncertain. This CDR3 comprises 24 residues. The V and J ends lost 1 base and 1 base respectively, with 37 bases between them. Germline V gene data show CDR1 as ENHRY and CDR2 as SYGVKD. For the CDR3, the DNA is TGTGCCATCAGTGAGTGGTTGGGAATCCCGTGGAGATGGAGTGGGGTAGAGGCGAACACTGAAGCTTTCTTT. Its protein product is CAISEWLGIPWRWSGVEANTEAFF.

The CDR3 nucleotides are TGCGCCAGCAGCCAAGATGGTGAAGGGAAGAACACTGAAGCTTTCTTT. Amino acids: CASSQDGEGKNTEAFF. This rearrangement joins TRBV4-1 to TRBJ1-1; no clear D gene. The CDR3 sequence is 16 residues long. The V and J ends lost 0 bases and 1 base respectively, with 12 bases between them. Germline V gives CDR1 MGHRA, CDR2 YSYEKL.

This clone was counted once. The rearrangement uses TRBV19 and TRBJ1-1; TRBD1 matches at 8 bases. The germline gives CDR1 LNHDA, CDR2 SQIVND (reference sequence). V shed 1 base, J shed 4 bases, and the junction held 5 bases outside the gene matches. The CDR3 extends over 15 amino acids. The CDR3 reads CASSIAGGGSTEAFF. The CDR3, as DNA: TGTGCCAGTAGTATAGCAGGGGGCGGTAGCACTGAAGCTTTCTTT.